A single sample gave rise to the 15 T cell receptor beta chains below, sequenced in a study of blood T cell repertoires in COVID-19. Profiled with immunoSEQ multiplex PCR; TCRdb holds only in-frame clones, not every one. The sample has roughly 300,000 clones, about 85% seen once. Sequenced material: PBMCs or T cells enriched from blood (not recorded which). The receptors derive from a woman aged 45-59 years who had recovered from COVID-19.

The rearrangement joins TRBV7-3 to TRBJ2-7, with 9 bases lining up with TRBD1. V trimming: 2 bases; J trimming: 6 bases; junction bases outside the gene matches: 2. Germline V gene data show CDR1 as SGHTA and CDR2 as FQGTGA. The CDR3 is 13 amino acids. CDR3 coding DNA: TGTGCCAGCAGCTTACAGGGACAGGGCGAGCAGTACTTC. It encodes CASSLQGQGEQYF.

J is TRBJ1-5 and V is TRBV4-2; TRBD1 agrees at 8 bases. Germline CDR1 LGHNA, CDR2 YNFKEQ. V was clipped by 3 bases and J by 2 bases; unmatched bases: 6. The length of the CDR3 is 16 residues. DNA of the CDR3: TGTGCCAGCAGCCAGGCCTCGACAGGGGGCAATCAGCCCCAGCATTTT. Translation gives CASSQASTGGNQPQHF.

V gene TRBV28 combines with J gene TRBJ1-2; 9 positions agree with TRBD1. Germline CDR1 and CDR2: MDHEN and SYDVKM. V was clipped by 6 bases and J by 7 bases; unmatched bases: 6. There are 13 residues in the CDR3. CDR3 loop: CASRQGASFGYTF. In DNA, the CDR3 is TGTGCCAGCAGACAGGGGGCTTCCTTTGGCTACACCTTC.

The chain carries TRBV7-6 and TRBJ2-7, with TRBD2 identical over 13 bases. After removal of 5 bases from V and 1 base from J, the junction contained 2 bases not matched to a gene. Germline-derived CDR1 and CDR2 are SGHVS and FNYEAQ. This CDR3 contains 15 residues. In nucleotides, the CDR3 is TGTGCCAGCAGCCAGACTAGCGGGAGGTCCTACGAGCAGTACTTC. It codes for CASSQTSGRSYEQYF.

The chain employs TRBV28 and TRBJ1-2; D is ambiguous. V lost 5 bases and J lost 2, with 12 bases in between. The germline gives CDR1 MDHEN, CDR2 SYDVKM. This CDR3 is built from 14 residues. The CDR3 region is CASSTDILNYGYTF. CDR3 DNA: TGTGCCAGCAGTACAGACATCCTCAACTATGGCTACACCTTC.

V is TRBV10-2 and J is TRBJ1-4, with D unclear. V gave up 3 bases and J gave up 12 bases, with 11 bases separating them. This CDR3 region has 12 residues. Looked up from germline, CDR1 is WSHSY and CDR2 is SAAADI. The CDR3 protein is CASSDRLLELFF. Here the CDR3 DNA reads TGCGCCAGCAGTGACAGGCTGCTCGAACTGTTTTTT.

J is TRBJ2-1 and V is TRBV6-2 or TRBV6-3; tentatively, D is TRBD2 (5 bases). The CDR3 runs 13 residues. Trimming left V 3 bases short and J 7 bases short, with 10 bases between. From germline, CDR1 is MNHEY and CDR2 SVGEGT. In nucleotides, the CDR3 is TGTGCCAGCAGTTATGGGGAGAGAAATGAGCAGTTCTTC. This sequence encodes CASSYGERNEQFF.

This chain uses TRBV19 with TRBJ2-2, with 11 bases fitting TRBD2. CDR3 size: 15 residues. CDR1 LNHDA and CDR2 SQIVND come from the germline V gene (reference sequence). After removal of 3 bases from V and 5 bases from J, the junction contained 2 bases not matched to a gene. The CDR3 here is CASSMRTSGTGELFF. As DNA, the CDR3 is TGTGCCAGTAGTATGAGGACTAGCGGGACCGGGGAGCTGTTTTTT. Based on the CDR3 plus reference TRBV19 and TRBJ2-2, the full variable domain is DGGITQSPKYLFRKEGQNVTLSCEQNLNHDAMYWYRQDPGQGLRLIYYSQIVNDFQKGDIAEGYSVSREKKESFPLTVTSAQKNPTAFYLCASSMRTSGTGELFFGEGSRLTVL.

In DNA, the CDR3 is TGTGCCAGCAGTTCAGGGTCCGAGCAGTACTTC. It encodes CASSSGSEQYF. This chain uses TRBV6-9 with TRBJ2-5; D is perhaps TRBD1 (5 bases). Judging by the DNA end, TRBJ2-7 fits better; the J call may be wrong. The CDR3 length is 11 residues. From germline, CDR1 is MNHGY and CDR2 SVAAGI.

V gene TRBV10-3 combines with J gene TRBJ2-7; D is possibly TRBD2 (6 bases). V was cut by 2 bases and J by 1 base, with 9 bases left in between. The CDR3 is 14 amino acids. Germline assignment: CDR1 ENHRY and CDR2 SYGVKD. As DNA, the CDR3 is TGTGCCATCAGTGAGCTAGCGTCTTCCTACGAGCAGTACTTC. Its protein product is CAISELASSYEQYF.

The chain links TRBV9 to TRBJ2-1, with TRBD1 identical over 7 bases. This CDR3 spans 15 amino acids. Per the germline V gene, CDR1 is SGDLS and CDR2 is YYNGEE. Germline trimming cut 0 bases from V and 8 bases from J; bases unmatched to any gene: 8. The CDR3 reads CASSVAPQGVHEQFF. In DNA, the CDR3 is TGTGCCAGCAGCGTAGCCCCCCAGGGGGTTCATGAGCAGTTCTTC.

CDR3 in DNA: TGCAGCGTTGAGGCAGGGACCTACGAGCAGTACTTC. It encodes CSVEAGTYEQYF. The chain couples TRBV29-1 to TRBJ2-7; D perhaps matches TRBD1 (5 bases). Trimming pared 3 bases from V and 2 bases from J, leaving 8 bases between. The CDR3 spans 12 residues. Germline loops: CDR1 SQVTM, CDR2 ANQGSEA.

The chain carries TRBV29-1 and TRBJ2-1, with 7 bases matching TRBD2. Germline assignment: CDR1 SQVTM and CDR2 ANQGSEA. V shed 8 bases, J shed 10 bases, and the junction held 8 bases outside the gene matches. The CDR3 runs 11 residues. The CDR3 DNA reads as TGCAGCACAAGACTAGCAGTGGAGCAGTTCTTC. This sequence encodes CSTRLAVEQFF.

This clone came up once. The chain joins TRBV27 to TRBJ1-4; 7 nucleotides agree with TRBD1. Germline CDR1 reads MNHEY; CDR2 reads SMNVEV (reference sequence). The junction had 9 bases not matched to a gene; V was cut back by 2 bases and J by 0 bases. The CDR3 sequence is 18 residues long. CDR3 DNA: TGTGCCAGCAGTTTAAAGCCGGGACAGCGTGCAACTAATGAAAAACTGTTTTTT. It encodes CASSLKPGQRATNEKLFF.

The CDR3 nucleotides read TGTGCCTGGATGGTCTCGGACATATCCGGGACAGGGAATGGCTACACCTTC. Its translation: CAWMVSDISGTGNGYTF. The rearrangement uses TRBV30 and TRBJ1-2, with TRBD1 matching 9 bases. The CDR3 length is 17 residues. V shed 4 bases and J 6 bases; nucleotides not matched to a gene: 18. Germline V gives CDR1 GTSNPN, CDR2 SVGIG (reference sequence).